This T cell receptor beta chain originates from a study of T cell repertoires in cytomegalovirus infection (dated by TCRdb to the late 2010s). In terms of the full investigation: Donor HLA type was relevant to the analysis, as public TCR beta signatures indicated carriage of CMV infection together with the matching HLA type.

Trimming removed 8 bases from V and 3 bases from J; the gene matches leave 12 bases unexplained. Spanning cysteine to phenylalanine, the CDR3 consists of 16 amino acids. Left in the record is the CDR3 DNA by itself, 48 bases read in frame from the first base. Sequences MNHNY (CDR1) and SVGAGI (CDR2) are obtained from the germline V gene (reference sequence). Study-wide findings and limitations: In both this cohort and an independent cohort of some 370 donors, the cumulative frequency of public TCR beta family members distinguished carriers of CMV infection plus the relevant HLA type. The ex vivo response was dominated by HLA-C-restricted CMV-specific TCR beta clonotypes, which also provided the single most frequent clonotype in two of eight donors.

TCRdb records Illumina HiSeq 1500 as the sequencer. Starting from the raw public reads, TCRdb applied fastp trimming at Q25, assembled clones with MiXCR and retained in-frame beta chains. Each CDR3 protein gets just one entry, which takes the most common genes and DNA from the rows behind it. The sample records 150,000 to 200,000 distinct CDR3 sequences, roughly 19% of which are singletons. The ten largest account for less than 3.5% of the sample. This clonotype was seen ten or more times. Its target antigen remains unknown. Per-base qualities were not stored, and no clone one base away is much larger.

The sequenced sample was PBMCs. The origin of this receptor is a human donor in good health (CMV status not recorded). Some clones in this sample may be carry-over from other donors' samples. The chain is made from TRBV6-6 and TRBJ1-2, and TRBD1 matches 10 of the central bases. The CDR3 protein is CASGRDRGFGDYGYTF. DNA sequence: TGTGCCAGCGGAAGGGACAGGGGTTTTGGGGACTATGGCTACACCTTC.